The clone carrying this T cell receptor (beta chain) was recorded once. The antigen remains unidentified. CD4+ cells underwent separation, giving CD45RA+ naive and CD45RA-negative memory subsets. These data come from a study of shared clonotypes between healthy human individuals. Produced via immunoSEQ multiplex PCR; TCRdb's table is partial and in-frame only. Among 2 million or so clones listed, 85% to 95% were seen once. Germline V lookup: CDR1 SGHRS, CDR2 YFSETQ. This CDR3 is built from 15 residues. Trimming at V came to 3 bases and at J to 5 bases, leaving 4 bases not matched to a gene. Regarding the study as a whole: Collection of samples was limited to blood; tissue repertoires likely differ.

The receptor was isolated from a man younger than 35 in good health. Material for sequencing was naive CD4+ T cells sorted from blood. The subset here: CD45RA+ positively selected. The chain combines TRBV5-1 with TRBJ2-4; 11 positions match TRBD1. The CDR3 is CASSSDRGRENIQYF. The CDR3 DNA follows: TGCGCCAGCAGCTCGGACAGGGGGCGGGAAAACATTCAGTACTTC. The full variable domain, with the rest looked up from reference TRBV5-1 and TRBJ2-4, is KAGVTQTPRYLIKTRGQQVTLSCSPISGHRSVSWYQQTPGQGLQFLFEYFSETQRNKGNFPGRFSGRQFSNSRSEMNVSTLELGDSALYLCASSSDRGRENIQYFGAGTRLSVL.